A single sample gave rise to the 17 T cell receptor beta chains below, sequenced in a study of chemoradiotherapy in HPV16-positive cancers. The repertoire was sequenced with immunoSEQ multiplex PCR; TCRdb's copy has only in-frame clones and lacks some. The sample holds 7,900 or so clones, around 88% seen once. The sample in question was blood, obtained from a patient who underwent chemoradiotherapy. The receptors here all came from a human donor with HPV-associated anogenital cancer.

This chain joins TRBV7-8 and TRBJ2-1; D possibly corresponds to TRBD2 (5 bases). Trimming took 5 bases from V and 7 from J, leaving 15 bases between them. Germline V gene lookup returns CDR1 SGHVS and CDR2 FQNEAQ. This CDR3 has 14 residues. This chain's CDR3 is CASSGVTTENEQFF. CDR3 DNA sequence: TGTGCCAGCAGCGGGGTGACTACCGAGAATGAGCAGTTCTTC.

The rearrangement links TRBV5-1 to TRBJ2-3; TRBD1 aligns across 8 bases. This CDR3 comprises 15 residues. V lost 5 bases and J lost 4; bases outside the gene matches: 9. The V gene's germline CDR1 is SGHRS and CDR2 YFSETQ. The CDR3 loop is CASSPDRVGPDTQYF. CDR3 nucleotide sequence: TGCGCCAGCAGTCCGGACAGGGTAGGGCCAGATACGCAGTATTTT.

This clone was found a few times. The chain combines TRBV2 with TRBJ2-1; no firm D call. V was shortened by 4 bases and J by 10 bases, with 8 bases between the two germline ends. The CDR3 is made up of 11 amino acids. The germline V gene encodes CDR1 SNHLY and CDR2 FYNNEI. For the CDR3, the DNA is TGTGCCAGCAGTGTTATGACCGAGCAGTTCTTC. Encoded protein: CASSVMTEQFF. The full variable domain, rest sourced from reference TRBV2 and TRBJ2-1, is EPEVTQTPSHQVTQMGQEVILRCVPISNHLYFYWYRQILGQKVEFLVSFYNNEISEKSEIFDDQFSVERPDGSNFTLKIRSTKLEDSAMYFCASSVMTEQFFGPGTRLTVL.

V and J are TRBV2 and TRBJ1-4; TRBD1 might be the D (6 bases). The CDR3 totals 15 residues. V was trimmed by 4 bases and J by 6 bases, leaving 15 bases between them. Germline CDR1 and CDR2: SNHLY and FYNNEI. CDR3 DNA sequence: TGTGCCAGCAGTGTATCAGGGGTGGCGGATGAAAAACTGTTTTTT. It yields the protein CASSVSGVADEKLFF.

This clone was recorded a few times. The chain uses TRBV7-9 and TRBJ2-3; no reliable D call. This CDR3 comprises 14 residues. Trimming left V 6 bases short and J 0 bases short, with 10 bases between. CDR1 SEHNR and CDR2 FQNEAQ come from the germline V gene (reference sequence). The CDR3 reads CASRYIESTDTQYF. The CDR3 nucleotides are TGTGCCAGCAGATACATCGAGAGCACAGATACGCAGTATTTT.

CDR3 sequence (DNA): TGTGCCAGTAGCGGACTTCCAGGGGCCACGAACACTGAAGCTTTCTTT. This codes for CASSGLPGATNTEAFF. The chain is built from TRBV19 and TRBJ1-1, with D possibly matching TRBD1 (6 bases). Germline V CDR1 and CDR2: LNHDA, SQIVND (reference sequence). The CDR3 is 16 amino acids. V was cut by 6 bases and J by 1 base, with 18 bases left in between.

The gene calls are TRBV19 and TRBJ2-3; 9 nucleotides agree with TRBD2. This CDR3 has 17 residues. Germline V gene sequence: CDR1 LNHDA, CDR2 SQIVND (reference sequence). The V gene end was trimmed by 2 bases and the J gene end by 5 bases; junction bases not matched to a gene: 11. The CDR3 DNA reads TGTGCCAGTAGTATATCCCATGGCGGGGGGGCCGTAGATACGCAGTATTTT. This sequence encodes CASSISHGGGAVDTQYF.

The chain uses TRBV5-1 and TRBJ2-3; a possible D gene is TRBD1 (6 bases). Per the germline V gene, CDR1 is SGHRS and CDR2 is YFSETQ. CDR3 length: 15 residues. The ends were cut back, 0 bases at V and 3 bases at J, with 11 bases in the middle. CDR3 amino acids: CASSLEGVSTDTQYF. The CDR3 coding sequence is TGCGCCAGCAGCTTGGAGGGGGTCAGTACAGATACGCAGTATTTT.

CDR3 sequence (DNA): TGTGCCAGCTCAGAAGACAGTGCCGGGGACACTGAAGCTTTCTTT. It is translated as CASSEDSAGDTEAFF. The chain couples TRBV18 to TRBJ1-1; D possibly corresponds to TRBD1 (5 bases). Trimming pared 5 bases from V and 3 bases from J, leaving 16 bases between. There are 15 residues in the CDR3. Germline V gene sequence: CDR1 KGHSH, CDR2 LQKENI.

This rearrangement joins TRBV20-1 to TRBJ1-1; D is unresolved. This CDR3 spans 11 amino acids. Germline V gene sequence: CDR1 DFQATT, CDR2 SNEGSKA (reference sequence). V lost 7 bases, J lost 0 bases, and 6 bases lay in between. CDR3 nucleotides: TGCAGTGGGTATTTGAACACTGAAGCTTTCTTT. Protein: CSGYLNTEAFF.

The chain recombines TRBV27 with TRBJ2-5, with a tentative D call TRBD2 (5 bases). The CDR3 has 15 amino acids. V was trimmed by 4 bases and J by 3 bases, leaving 15 bases between them. CDR1 is MNHEY and CDR2 is SMNVEV in the germline V gene (reference sequence). CDR3 nucleotide sequence: TGTGCCAGCAGTTCCCTGTCGGTGAGGGAAGAGACCCAGTACTTC. As protein: CASSSLSVREETQYF.

V is TRBV30 and J is TRBJ2-5, with a tentative D call TRBD2 (5 bases). From germline, CDR1 is GTSNPN and CDR2 SVGIG (reference sequence). The V end lost 0 bases, the J end lost 5 bases, and 7 bases lay between the germline ends. The CDR3 has 12 residues. Written as DNA, the CDR3 is TGTGCCTGGAGTGTACTAGGGGAGACCCAGTACTTC. The encoded protein is CAWSVLGETQYF.

This chain connects TRBV5-1 to TRBJ1-5; D call uncertain. Germline loops: CDR1 SGHRS, CDR2 YFSETQ. Trimming stripped 0 bases from V and 7 bases from J, with 11 bases between. The CDR3 length is 14 residues. The CDR3 loop is CASSLEGDGQPQHF. The CDR3 nucleotides read TGCGCCAGCAGCTTGGAGGGAGACGGACAGCCCCAGCATTTT. The full variable domain, rest sourced from reference TRBV5-1 and TRBJ1-5, is KAGVTQTPRYLIKTRGQQVTLSCSPISGHRSVSWYQQTPGQGLQFLFEYFSETQRNKGNFPGRFSGRQFSNSRSEMNVSTLELGDSALYLCASSLEGDGQPQHFGDGTRLSIL.

V usage is TRBV18 and J usage is TRBJ2-4, with D maybe TRBD1 (6 bases). Germline V CDR1 and CDR2: KGHSH, LQKENI. Trimming took 3 bases from V and 0 from J, leaving 12 bases between them. This CDR3 region has 16 residues. Here the CDR3 reads CASSPRGRVAKNIQYF. As DNA, the CDR3 is TGTGCCAGCTCACCCAGGGGCCGGGTAGCCAAAAACATTCAGTACTTC.

The V and J genes are TRBV27 and TRBJ1-1, with no clear D. The CDR3 runs 14 residues. With 5 bases removed from V and 6 bases from J, the gap between germline ends came to 16 bases. Per germline, CDR1 MNHEY and CDR2 SMNVEV (reference sequence). CDR3 sequence: CASSLLVRSPEAFF. The CDR3 DNA reads as TGTGCCAGCAGTCTCCTGGTCCGAAGCCCTGAAGCTTTCTTT.

V and J are TRBV27 and TRBJ1-5; D might be TRBD1 (5 bases). The CDR3 has 15 residues. Trimming stripped 5 bases from V and 3 bases from J, with 14 bases between. Germline V gene lookup returns CDR1 MNHEY and CDR2 SMNVEV (reference sequence). CDR3 DNA sequence: TGTGCCAGCAGTCCACTCGGGGCTGACAATCAGCCCCAGCATTTT. This codes for CASSPLGADNQPQHF.

This clone was recorded once. The chain joins TRBV9 to TRBJ2-5; D may be TRBD1 (6 bases). V was shortened by 4 bases and J by 2 bases, with 9 bases between the two germline ends. Per germline, CDR1 SGDLS and CDR2 YYNGEE. The CDR3 runs 13 residues. The CDR3 sequence is CASSSTGQETQYF. The CDR3 DNA follows: TGTGCCAGCAGCAGTACAGGGCAAGAGACCCAGTACTTC.